These T cell receptor beta chains were read from a single sample in a study of blood T cell repertoires in COVID-19. Produced via immunoSEQ multiplex PCR; TCRdb's table is partial and in-frame only. The sample includes tens of thousands of clones, about 82% of them seen just once. The source material was peripheral blood. The receptors originated from a human donor in a cohort sampled during active COVID-19. Each CDR3 is given with its conserved first and last residue. A D gene is named only where the DNA matches it firmly. Where a row states a size, it is once, few, many or the class of an expanded clone; other rows omit it.

D gene	J gene	V gene	clone size	CDR3 DNA	CDR3 protein
NA	TRBJ2-2	TRBV5-1	NA	TGCGCCAGCGGGCCTCGGGGGACGAACACCGGGGAGCTGTTTTTT	CASGPRGTNTGELFF
NA	TRBJ2-7	TRBV3-1/TRBV3-2	NA	TGTGCCAGCAGCCAAGCAACTGACGAGCAGTACTTC	CASSQATDEQYF
NA	TRBJ1-2	TRBV2	medium-sized	TGTGCCAGCAGTGAAGGCCCAGACTTCTATGGCTACACCTTC	CASSEGPDFYGYTF
TRBD2	TRBJ2-5	TRBV5-4	NA	TGTGCCAGCAGCTTGGGAGTGTCGGCTAGCGGATTCCAAGAGACCCAGTACTTC	CASSLGVSASGFQETQYF
NA	TRBJ2-3	TRBV11-2	NA	TGTGCCAGCAGCTTAGCCGGTTATACGCAGTATTTT	CASSLAGYTQYF
NA	TRBJ2-1	TRBV3-1/TRBV3-2	NA	TGTGCCAGCAGCCTAGCAGGACTAAGCTCCTACAATGAGCAGTTCTTC	CASSLAGLSSYNEQFF
TRBD1	TRBJ2-2	TRBV4-3	NA	TGCGCCAGCAGCCATGCAGGGGGCATGGACACCGGGGAGCTGTTTTTT	CASSHAGGMDTGELFF
TRBD1	TRBJ1-4	TRBV18	NA	TGTGCCAGCTCACCACGGGGACAGACTGGAGAAAAACTGTTTTTT	CASSPRGQTGEKLFF
NA	TRBJ2-6	TRBV6-5	few	TGTGCCAGCAGCCGAACAAGGAGCAACGTCCTGACTTTC	CASSRTRSNVLTF
TRBD1	TRBJ2-7	TRBV11-3	few	TGTGCCAGCAGCTTATTAGGAACGGGACAGGGTTACGAGCAGTACTTC	CASSLLGTGQGYEQYF
NA	TRBJ1-4	TRBV29-1	NA	TGCAGCGTTGGGAAGGGAGCAACTAATGAAAAACTGTTTTTT	CSVGKGATNEKLFF
NA	TRBJ1-5	TRBV24-1	NA	TGTGCCACCCCGGGACATCAAATTGCCTACAATCAGCCCCAGCATTTT	CATPGHQIAYNQPQHF
TRBD2	TRBJ2-7	TRBV6-2/TRBV6-3	NA	TGTGCCAGCAGTTACACCCCCCAGCGGGGGGGGAGCTACGAGCAGTACTTC	CASSYTPQRGGSYEQYF
NA	TRBJ2-7	TRBV16	NA	TGTGCCAGCAGCCTAGGACAGTACGAGCAGTACTTC	CASSLGQYEQYF
TRBD1	TRBJ1-6	TRBV3-1/TRBV3-2	NA	TGTGCCAGCAGCACAGGGGACTATAATTCACCCCTCCACTTT	CASSTGDYNSPLHF
NA	TRBJ2-1	TRBV12-5	NA	TGTGCTAGTGGTTTGTTTCCGGGGGTCTGGTCCTACAATGAGCAGTTCTTC	CASGLFPGVWSYNEQFF
TRBD1	TRBJ1-5	TRBV19	NA	TGTGCCAGTAAAGAGACAGGGGGCGGAAATCAGCCCCAGCATTTT	CASKETGGGNQPQHF
NA	TRBJ2-1	TRBV7-2	NA	TGTGCCAGCAGCACAACAGGCATCGCGGCCAATGAGCAGTTCTTC	CASSTTGIAANEQFF
NA	TRBJ1-1	TRBV29-1	NA	TGCAGCGTTGAAGGACAGCCAAACACTGAAGCTTTCTTT	CSVEGQPNTEAFF
TRBD1	TRBJ2-7	TRBV10-1	NA	TGCGCCAGCAGTGAAGGGACAGGCGCCTACGAGCAGTACTTC	CASSEGTGAYEQYF
NA	TRBJ1-5	TRBV7-2	few	TGTGCCAGCAGCTTATACACATCCCCGCAGCCCCAGCATTTT	CASSLYTSPQPQHF
NA	TRBJ1-4	TRBV2	NA	TGTGCCAGCCTTGGGGGCACTGCAACTAATGAAAAACTGTTTTTT	CASLGGTATNEKLFF
NA	TRBJ2-7	TRBV7-2	NA	TGTGCCAGCAGCTCCGCCGGGGGCTCCTACGAGCAGTACTTC	CASSSAGGSYEQYF
NA	TRBJ2-5	TRBV28	NA	TGTGCCAGCAGTCTCGACGGAGGCAGGCCAGAGACCCAGTACTTC	CASSLDGGRPETQYF
TRBD2	TRBJ2-5	TRBV28	NA	TGTGCCAGCAGACCCGGGACTACACAAGAGACCCAGTACTTC	CASRPGTTQETQYF
NA	TRBJ2-3	TRBV6-5	NA	TGTGCCAGCAGTTTGGGACAAGTATTCAGCACAGATACGCAGTATTTT	CASSLGQVFSTDTQYF
NA	TRBJ2-5	TRBV30	few	TGTGCCTGGAGTGTGCCCTATCGACAGGTCGGAGGAGAGACCCAGTACTTC	CAWSVPYRQVGGETQYF
NA	TRBJ1-3	TRBV18	NA	TGTGCCAGCTCACCGGCCTCCTCTGGAAACACCATATATTTT	CASSPASSGNTIYF
NA	TRBJ2-7	TRBV9	few	TGTGCCAGCAGCGCACCGGGACACTACTACGAGCAGTACTTC	CASSAPGHYYEQYF
TRBD1	TRBJ1-2	TRBV5-1	NA	TGCGCCAGCAGCAACGACAGGGGTGGCTATGGCTACACCTTC	CASSNDRGGYGYTF
NA	TRBJ2-1	TRBV2	NA	TGTGCCATGAGAGGGCGGGGCAACAATGAGCAGTTCTTC	CAMRGRGNNEQFF
NA	TRBJ2-1	TRBV5-1	NA	TGCGCCAGCAGCACGATCAGGGGCTCCTACAATGAGCAGTTCTTC	CASSTIRGSYNEQFF
TRBD1	TRBJ2-2	TRBV7-6	NA	TGTGCCAGCAGCTTAAGGACAGGGGCGAACACCGGGGAGCTGTTTTTT	CASSLRTGANTGELFF
TRBD1	TRBJ2-6	TRBV5-6	NA	TGTGCCAGCAGCCTGGACAGGGGGCGGGCTGGGGCCAACGTCCTGACTTTC	CASSLDRGRAGANVLTF
NA	TRBJ1-1	TRBV14	NA	TGTGCCAGCAGCCCAGTTGGGGGGGCCTTTGCTTTCTTT	CASSPVGGAFAFF
NA	TRBJ2-1	TRBV7-9	NA	TGTGCCAGCAGCTTACAACGGTTCTACAATGAGCAGTTCTTC	CASSLQRFYNEQFF
NA	TRBJ2-5	TRBV6-5	NA	TGTGCCAGCATCCCCGGGTACGCTAGCGAGACCCAGTACTTC	CASIPGYASETQYF
TRBD1	TRBJ2-3	TRBV5-6	NA	TGTGCCAGCAGCTTGGTAATAGGACAGGGGCTGGATACGCAGTATTTT	CASSLVIGQGLDTQYF
TRBD1	TRBJ2-3	TRBV6-6	once	TGTGCCAGCAGTTCAGGACAGGGGGCGACAGATACGCAGTATTTT	CASSSGQGATDTQYF
NA	TRBJ1-4	TRBV15	NA	TGTGCCACCAGCAGAGAGTTCAGGGAGGGTGAAAAACTGTTTTTT	CATSREFREGEKLFF
NA	TRBJ1-6	TRBV6-5	NA	TGTGCCAGCAGAGCGACGGGAATGACCCTCCACTTT	CASRATGMTLHF
NA	TRBJ2-2	TRBV10-1	medium-sized	TGCGCCAGCAGCACAGGAGGGAGGGGGAACGGGGAGCTGTTTTTT	CASSTGGRGNGELFF
NA	TRBJ1-2	TRBV2	NA	TGTGCCAGCAGCCTGCCCCAGACAGCTAACTATGGCTACACCTTC	CASSLPQTANYGYTF
TRBD2	TRBJ2-1	TRBV7-9	NA	TGTGCCAGCAGCTTTCGCGGGGGGATGGGGAATGAGCAGTTCTTC	CASSFRGGMGNEQFF
TRBD1	TRBJ2-3	TRBV7-6	once	TGTGCCAGCAGCTCCATGGGACAGGCGGCAGATACGCAGTATTTT	CASSSMGQAADTQYF
NA	TRBJ2-2	TRBV24-1	NA	TGTGCCACCAGTGATTTGTATTTTGGGGAGCTGTTTTTT	CATSDLYFGELFF
NA	TRBJ1-5	TRBV6-1	once	TGTGCCAGCAGTGACACGAGGGATCAGCCCCAGCATTTT	CASSDTRDQPQHF
TRBD1	TRBJ1-2	TRBV12-5	NA	TGTGCTAGTGGTTTAGGTGCGGGACAGGGGGTCCGCTACACCTTC	CASGLGAGQGVRYTF
NA	TRBJ1-2	TRBV20-1	NA	TGCAGTGCTAGACAGGGAGGCGGCTACACCTTC	CSARQGGGYTF
TRBD1	TRBJ2-6	TRBV29-1	NA	TGCAGCGTGCCCGGGACAGGAATCTCTGGGGCCAACGTCCTGACTTTC	CSVPGTGISGANVLTF
NA	TRBJ2-7	TRBV4-2	once	TGTGCCAGCAGCCAAGATCTCAGGGCCTACGAGCAGTACTTC	CASSQDLRAYEQYF
TRBD1	TRBJ2-7	TRBV5-6	NA	TGTGCCAGCAGATCTGGACAGGGGGTGGACTACGAGCAGTACTTC	CASRSGQGVDYEQYF
TRBD1	TRBJ1-1	TRBV5-1	NA	TGCGCCAGCAGCGGGACAGGGGGCGCAAGCACTGAAGCTTTCTTT	CASSGTGGASTEAFF
NA	TRBJ1-3	TRBV9	NA	TGTGCCAGCAGCCCCCATGGAAACACCATATATTTT	CASSPHGNTIYF
NA	TRBJ1-1	TRBV6-5	NA	TGTGCCAGCAGCCCCCGGGGGGGGTCAGCTTTCTTT	CASSPRGGSAFF
TRBD1	TRBJ1-5	TRBV19	NA	TGTGCCAGTAGATCACAGGGGGCCCTAACGCAGCCCCAGCATTTT	CASRSQGALTQPQHF
NA	TRBJ2-3	TRBV6-2/TRBV6-3	NA	TGTGCCAGCAGTCGACCGAACACGAGGGGGACAGATACGCAGTATTTT	CASSRPNTRGTDTQYF
TRBD2	TRBJ2-1	TRBV7-3	NA	TGTGCCAGCAGCTTAACTAGCGGAAGCGGGGGGTACAATGAGCAGTTCTTC	CASSLTSGSGGYNEQFF